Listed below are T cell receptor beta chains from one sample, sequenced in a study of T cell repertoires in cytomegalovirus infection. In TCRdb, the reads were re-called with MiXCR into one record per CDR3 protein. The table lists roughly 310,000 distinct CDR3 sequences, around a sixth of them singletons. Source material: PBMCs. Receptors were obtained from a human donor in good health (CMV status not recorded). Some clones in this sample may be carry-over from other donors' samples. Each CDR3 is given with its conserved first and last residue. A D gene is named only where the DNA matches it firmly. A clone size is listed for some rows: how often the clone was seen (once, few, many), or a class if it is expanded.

CDR3: CASGDQGAGQPQHF
DNA: TGTGCTAGTGGTGATCAGGGGGCAGGTCAGCCCCAGCATTTT
J: TRBJ1-5
V: TRBV12-5
D: TRBD1
size: .

CDR3: CASSIGDGSYEQYF
DNA: TGTGCCAGTAGTATCGGGGACGGTTCCTACGAGCAGTACTTC
J: TRBJ2-7
V: TRBV19
D: .
size: .

CDR3: CASSYTTPGQEGSPLHF
DNA: TGTGCCAGCAGTTACACCACCCCGGGACAGGAGGGATCACCCCTCCACTTT
J: TRBJ1-6
V: TRBV6-6
D: TRBD1
size: .

CDR3: CASSFIAGVADTQYF
DNA: TGTGCCAGCAGTTTTATAGCGGGGGTCGCAGATACGCAGTATTTT
J: TRBJ2-3
V: TRBV27
D: TRBD2
size: .

CDR3: CASEDRALYEQYF
DNA: TGTGCCTCCGAGGACAGGGCTCTATACGAGCAGTACTTC
J: TRBJ2-7
V: TRBV10-3
D: TRBD1
size: .

CDR3: CASSLAERTYNEQFF
DNA: TGTGCCAGCAGCTTAGCGGAAAGAACATACAATGAGCAGTTCTTC
J: TRBJ2-1
V: TRBV7-2
D: .
size: many

CDR3: CASKNSRVQETQYF
DNA: TGTGCCAGCAAAAACTCTAGGGTCCAAGAGACCCAGTACTTC
J: TRBJ2-5
V: TRBV12-3/TRBV12-4
D: .
size: .

CDR3: CASRGTAGGNQPQHF
DNA: TGTGCCAGTCGTGGGACAGCCGGGGGCAATCAGCCCCAGCATTTT
J: TRBJ1-5
V: TRBV19
D: TRBD1
size: few

CDR3: CASSLRGGALDTQYF
DNA: TGTGCCAGCAGTTTACGTGGGGGGGCCCTGGATACGCAGTATTTT
J: TRBJ2-3
V: TRBV27
D: .
size: few

CDR3: CASSQVDISYEQYF
DNA: TGCGCCAGCAGCCAAGTGGACATCTCCTACGAGCAGTACTTC
J: TRBJ2-7
V: TRBV4-1
D: .
size: .

CDR3: CASSRENSEAFF
DNA: TGTGCCAGCAGCAGGGAGAATTCTGAAGCTTTCTTT
J: TRBJ1-1
V: TRBV7-9
D: .
size: few

CDR3: CASSSGTVPYEQYF
DNA: TGTGCCAGCAGCTCCGGGACGGTACCCTACGAGCAGTACTTC
J: TRBJ2-7
V: TRBV7-2
D: .
size: many

CDR3: CSARDQGSSYEQYF
DNA: TGCAGTGCTAGAGATCAGGGTTCCTCCTACGAGCAGTACTTC
J: TRBJ2-7
V: TRBV20-1
D: .
size: .

CDR3: CASRQQGPGTGELFF
DNA: TGTGCCAGCAGACAACAGGGTCCGGGCACCGGGGAGCTGTTTTTT
J: TRBJ2-2
V: TRBV28
D: .
size: few